This is a list of T cell receptor beta chains from one sample in a study of technical replicates of blood from a few donors. Measured with immunoSEQ multiplex PCR; TCRdb has only the in-frame clones, and not every one. The data show several thousand clones, 90% to 96% seen once. The sample was PBMCs. These receptors originate from a human donor in good health. Each CDR3 is given with its conserved first and last residue. The D gene is left open where the match is weak. Only some rows state a clone size, as once, few, many or a class for expanded clones.

D: .; size: once; V: TRBV7-2; J: TRBJ2-5; DNA: TGTGCCAGCAGCCCAAGTTACAGAATCGCCAAGACCCAGTACTTC; CDR3: CASSPSYRIAKTQYF
D: TRBD1; size: .; V: TRBV5-1; J: TRBJ1-2; DNA: TGCGCCAGCAGCTTGGTTGGGGGACAGGGGTCTAACTATGGCTACACCTTC; CDR3: CASSLVGGQGSNYGYTF
D: TRBD2; size: .; V: TRBV6-1; J: TRBJ2-7; DNA: TGTGCCAGCAGTGGCCGGACAGCGCCTAGCGGGAGCTTGTACGAGCAGTACTTC; CDR3: CASSGRTAPSGSLYEQYF
D: .; size: .; V: TRBV9; J: TRBJ2-1; DNA: TGTGCCAGCAGCGTAGCTAATCTGGGGGGCAATGAGCAGTTCTTC; CDR3: CASSVANLGGNEQFF
D: .; size: .; V: TRBV19; J: TRBJ1-5; DNA: TGTGCCAGTAGACCTGACAGGAGTGATCAGCCCCAGCATTTT; CDR3: CASRPDRSDQPQHF
D: .; size: few; V: TRBV4-1; J: TRBJ1-1; DNA: TGCGCCAGCAGCCAAACGGACATCATGAACACTGAAGCTTTCTTT; CDR3: CASSQTDIMNTEAFF
D: TRBD2; size: .; V: TRBV7-7; J: TRBJ2-3; DNA: TGTGCCAGCAGTCCCTTCCTAGCGGTGGGGGCAGATACGCAGTATTTT; CDR3: CASSPFLAVGADTQYF
D: .; size: .; V: TRBV7-3; J: TRBJ2-1; DNA: TGTGCCAGCAGCTTATATCACCGGGACACCCTATCTTACAATGAGCAGTTCTTC; CDR3: CASSLYHRDTLSYNEQFF
D: TRBD1; size: few; V: TRBV18; J: TRBJ1-3; DNA: TGTGCCAGCTCACTCACAGGGGCCGGAAACACCATATATTTT; CDR3: CASSLTGAGNTIYF
D: TRBD2; size: .; V: TRBV6-5; J: TRBJ2-3; DNA: TGTGCCAGCAGCCGCGGACTAGCGGGACCAGATACGCAGTATTTT; CDR3: CASSRGLAGPDTQYF
D: TRBD2; size: .; V: TRBV6-1; J: TRBJ2-3; DNA: TGTGCCAGCAGCCCCACTAGCGGGACCACAGATACGCAGTATTTT; CDR3: CASSPTSGTTDTQYF
D: TRBD1; size: .; V: TRBV29-1; J: TRBJ2-1; DNA: TGCAGCGTTGTTGGGACAGGCAACAATGAGCAGTTCTTC; CDR3: CSVVGTGNNEQFF
D: .; size: .; V: TRBV19; J: TRBJ2-2; DNA: TGTGCCAGTAGTATAATGGGACAGAACACCGGGGAGCTGTTTTTT; CDR3: CASSIMGQNTGELFF
D: TRBD2; size: .; V: TRBV30; J: TRBJ2-3; DNA: TGTGCCTGGAGAGCGGGAGCGGACACAGATACGCAGTATTTT; CDR3: CAWRAGADTDTQYF
D: TRBD1; size: .; V: TRBV5-4; J: TRBJ1-1; DNA: TGTGCCAGCAGCCAGGGACAGACGAACACTGAAGCTTTCTTT; CDR3: CASSQGQTNTEAFF